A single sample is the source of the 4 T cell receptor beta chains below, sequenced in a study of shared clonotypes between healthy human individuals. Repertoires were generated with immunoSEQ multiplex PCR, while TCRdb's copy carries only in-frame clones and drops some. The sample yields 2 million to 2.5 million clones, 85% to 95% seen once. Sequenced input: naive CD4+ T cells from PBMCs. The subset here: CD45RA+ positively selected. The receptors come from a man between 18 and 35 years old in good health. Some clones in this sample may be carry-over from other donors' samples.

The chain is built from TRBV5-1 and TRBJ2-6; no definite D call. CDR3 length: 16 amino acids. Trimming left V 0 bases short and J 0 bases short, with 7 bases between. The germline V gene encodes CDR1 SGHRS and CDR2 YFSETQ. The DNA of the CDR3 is TGCGCCAGCAGCTTGGAGGCCAGCTCTGGGGCCAACGTCCTGACTTTC. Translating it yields CASSLEASSGANVLTF.

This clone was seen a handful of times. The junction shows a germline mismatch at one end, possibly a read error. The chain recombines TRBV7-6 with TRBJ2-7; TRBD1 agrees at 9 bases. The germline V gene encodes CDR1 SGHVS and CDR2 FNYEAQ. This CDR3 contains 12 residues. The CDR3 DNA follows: TGTGCCAGCAGCTTGGGACAGGGAGCCTTTACTTTC. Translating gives CASSLGQGAFTF.

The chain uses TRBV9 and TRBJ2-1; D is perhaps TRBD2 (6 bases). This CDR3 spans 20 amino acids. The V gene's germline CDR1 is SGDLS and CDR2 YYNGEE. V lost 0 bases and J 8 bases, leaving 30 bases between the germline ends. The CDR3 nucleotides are TGTGCCAGCAGCGTAGAGAAGGGGAGGAGGGGCCGAGGAGGGGCGTATGAGCAGTTCTTC. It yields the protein CASSVEKGRRGRGGAYEQFF.

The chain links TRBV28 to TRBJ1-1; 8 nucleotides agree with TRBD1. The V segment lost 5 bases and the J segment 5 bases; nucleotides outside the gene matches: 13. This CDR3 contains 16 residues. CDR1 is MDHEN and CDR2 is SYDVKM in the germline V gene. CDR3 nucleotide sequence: TGTGCCAGCAGTCGGACAGGGTGGGTAGATGTTACTGAAGCTTTCTTT. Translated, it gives CASSRTGWVDVTEAFF.